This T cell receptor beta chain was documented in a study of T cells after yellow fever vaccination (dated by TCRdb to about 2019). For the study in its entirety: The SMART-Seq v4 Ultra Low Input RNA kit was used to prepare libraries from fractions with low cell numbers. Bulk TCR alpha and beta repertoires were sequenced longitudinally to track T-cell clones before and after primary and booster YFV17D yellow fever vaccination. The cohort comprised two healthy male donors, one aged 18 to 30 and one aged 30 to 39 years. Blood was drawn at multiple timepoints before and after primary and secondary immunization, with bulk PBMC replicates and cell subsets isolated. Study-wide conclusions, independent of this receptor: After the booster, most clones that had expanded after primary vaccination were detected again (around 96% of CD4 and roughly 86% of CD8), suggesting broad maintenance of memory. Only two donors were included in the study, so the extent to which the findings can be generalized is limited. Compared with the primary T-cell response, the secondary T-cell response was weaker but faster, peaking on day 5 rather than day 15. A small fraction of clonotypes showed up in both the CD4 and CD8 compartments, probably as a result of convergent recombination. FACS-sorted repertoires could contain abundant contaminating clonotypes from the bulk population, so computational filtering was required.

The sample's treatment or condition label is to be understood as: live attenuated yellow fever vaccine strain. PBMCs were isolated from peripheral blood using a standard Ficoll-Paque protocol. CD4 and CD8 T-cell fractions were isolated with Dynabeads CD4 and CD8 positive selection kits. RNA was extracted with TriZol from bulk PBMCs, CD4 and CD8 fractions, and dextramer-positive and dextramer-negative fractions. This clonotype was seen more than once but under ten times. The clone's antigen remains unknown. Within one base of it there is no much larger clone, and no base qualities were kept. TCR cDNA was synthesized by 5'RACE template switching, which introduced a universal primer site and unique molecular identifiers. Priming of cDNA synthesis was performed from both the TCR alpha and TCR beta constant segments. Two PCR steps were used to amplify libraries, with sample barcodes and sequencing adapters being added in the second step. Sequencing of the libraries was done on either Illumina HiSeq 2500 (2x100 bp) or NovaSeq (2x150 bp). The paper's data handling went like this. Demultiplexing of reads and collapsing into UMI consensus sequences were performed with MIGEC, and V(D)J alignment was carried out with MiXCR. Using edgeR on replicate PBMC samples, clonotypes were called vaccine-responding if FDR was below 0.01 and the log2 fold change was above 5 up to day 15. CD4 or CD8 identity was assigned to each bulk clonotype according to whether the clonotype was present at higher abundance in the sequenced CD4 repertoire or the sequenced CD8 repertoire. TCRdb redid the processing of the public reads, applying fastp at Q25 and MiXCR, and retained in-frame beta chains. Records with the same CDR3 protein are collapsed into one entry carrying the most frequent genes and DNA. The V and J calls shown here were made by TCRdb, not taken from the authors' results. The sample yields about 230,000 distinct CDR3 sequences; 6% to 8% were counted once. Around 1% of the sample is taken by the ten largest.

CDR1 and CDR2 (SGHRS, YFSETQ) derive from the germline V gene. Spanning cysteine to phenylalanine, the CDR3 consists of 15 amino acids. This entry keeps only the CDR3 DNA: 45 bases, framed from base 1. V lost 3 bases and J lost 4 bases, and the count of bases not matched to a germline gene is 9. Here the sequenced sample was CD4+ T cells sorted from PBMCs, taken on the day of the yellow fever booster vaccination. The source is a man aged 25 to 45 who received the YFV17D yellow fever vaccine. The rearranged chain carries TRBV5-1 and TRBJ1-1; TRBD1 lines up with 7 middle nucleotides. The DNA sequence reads TGCGCCAGCAGCTCGCGACAGGGATGGGGCACTGAAGCTTTCTTT. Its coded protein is CASSSRQGWGTEAFF.